This T cell receptor beta chain originates from a study of CD8 T cells in ankylosing spondylitis. Broader study findings: Disease-linked clones had a CD8+ phenotype and relatively low frequency in peripheral blood. In ankylosing spondylitis patients, matched synovial fluid reportedly showed significant enrichment of disease-linked clones.

The CDR3 consists of 14 residues. It was by quantitative 5'-RACE with molecular barcodes that TCR beta libraries were made. TCRdb used MiXCR to reprocess the 5' RACE reads, holding one entry per CDR3 protein. The table lists hundreds of thousands of distinct CDR3 sequences, about 19% of them singletons. On this clonotype itself: Antigen specificity is unknown.

J is TRBJ2-1 and V is TRBV12-2. TRBV12-2 is a recognized pseudogene. The clonotype was recovered from a male donor with ankylosing spondylitis or in good health (not recorded which). The specimen was blood, either unsorted or a sorted T cell fraction (not recorded which). The CDR3 loop reads CASRLVLGYNEQFF. DNA of the CDR3: TGTGCAAGTCGCTTAGTGTTGGGCTACAATGAGCAGTTCTTC.